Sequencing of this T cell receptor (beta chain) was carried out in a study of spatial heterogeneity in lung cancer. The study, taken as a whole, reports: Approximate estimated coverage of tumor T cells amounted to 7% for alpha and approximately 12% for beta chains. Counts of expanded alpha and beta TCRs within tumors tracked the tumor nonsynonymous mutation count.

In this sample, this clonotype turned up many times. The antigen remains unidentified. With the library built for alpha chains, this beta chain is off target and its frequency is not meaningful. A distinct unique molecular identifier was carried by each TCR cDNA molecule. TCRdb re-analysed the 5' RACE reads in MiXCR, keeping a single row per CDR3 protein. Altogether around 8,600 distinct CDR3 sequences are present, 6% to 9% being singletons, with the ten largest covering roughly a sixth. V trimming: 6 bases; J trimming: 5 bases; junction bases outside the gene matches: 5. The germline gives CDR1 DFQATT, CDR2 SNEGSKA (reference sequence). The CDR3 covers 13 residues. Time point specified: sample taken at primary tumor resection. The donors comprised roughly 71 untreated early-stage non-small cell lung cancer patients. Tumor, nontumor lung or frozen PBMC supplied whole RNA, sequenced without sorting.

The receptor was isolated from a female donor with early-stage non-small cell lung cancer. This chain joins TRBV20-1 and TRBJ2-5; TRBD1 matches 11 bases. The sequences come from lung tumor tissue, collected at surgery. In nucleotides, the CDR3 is TGCAGTGCACCGGGACAGGGGGTGGAGACCCAGTACTTC. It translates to CSAPGQGVETQYF.